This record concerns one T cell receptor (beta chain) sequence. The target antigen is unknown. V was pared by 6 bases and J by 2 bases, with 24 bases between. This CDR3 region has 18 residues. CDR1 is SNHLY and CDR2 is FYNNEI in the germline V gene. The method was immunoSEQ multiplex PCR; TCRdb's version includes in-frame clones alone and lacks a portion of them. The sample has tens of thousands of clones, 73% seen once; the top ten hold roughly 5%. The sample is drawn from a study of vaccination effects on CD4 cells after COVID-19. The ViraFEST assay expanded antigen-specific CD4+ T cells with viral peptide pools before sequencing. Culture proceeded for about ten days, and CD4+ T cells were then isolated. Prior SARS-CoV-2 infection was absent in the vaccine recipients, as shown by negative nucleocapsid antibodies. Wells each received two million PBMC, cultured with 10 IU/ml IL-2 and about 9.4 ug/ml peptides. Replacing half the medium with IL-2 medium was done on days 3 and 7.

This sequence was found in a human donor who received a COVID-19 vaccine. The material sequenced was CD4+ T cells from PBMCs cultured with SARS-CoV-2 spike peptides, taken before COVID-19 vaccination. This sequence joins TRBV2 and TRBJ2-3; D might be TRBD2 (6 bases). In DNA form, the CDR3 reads TGTGCCAGCAGAGGCAGCCCGTCTTGGCGGGGAAACACAGATACGCAGTATTTT. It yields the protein CASRGSPSWRGNTDTQYF. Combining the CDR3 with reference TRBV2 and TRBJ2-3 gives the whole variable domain EPEVTQTPSHQVTQMGQEVILRCVPISNHLYFYWYRQILGQKVEFLVSFYNNEISEKSEIFDDQFSVERPDGSNFTLKIRSTKLEDSAMYFCASRGSPSWRGNTDTQYFGPGTRLTVL.